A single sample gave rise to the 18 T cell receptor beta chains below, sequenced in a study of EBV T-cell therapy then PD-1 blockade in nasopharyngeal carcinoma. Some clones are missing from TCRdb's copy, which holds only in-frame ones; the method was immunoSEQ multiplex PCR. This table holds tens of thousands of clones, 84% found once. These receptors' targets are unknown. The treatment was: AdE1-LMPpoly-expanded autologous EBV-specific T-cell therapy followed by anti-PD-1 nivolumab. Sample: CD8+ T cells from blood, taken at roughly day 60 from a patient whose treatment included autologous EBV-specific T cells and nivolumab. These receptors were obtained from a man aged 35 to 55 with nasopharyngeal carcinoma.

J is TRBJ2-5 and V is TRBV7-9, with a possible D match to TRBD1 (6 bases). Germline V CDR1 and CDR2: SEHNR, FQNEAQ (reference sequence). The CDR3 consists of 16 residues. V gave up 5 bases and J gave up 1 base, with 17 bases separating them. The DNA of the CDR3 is TGTGCCAGCAGCACCACCGGGACACCCAGCCAAGAGACCCAGTACTTC. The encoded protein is CASSTTGTPSQETQYF.

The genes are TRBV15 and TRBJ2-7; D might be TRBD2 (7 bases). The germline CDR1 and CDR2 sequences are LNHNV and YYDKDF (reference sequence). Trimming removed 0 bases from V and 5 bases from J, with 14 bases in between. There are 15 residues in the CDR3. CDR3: CATSREPGGADEQYF. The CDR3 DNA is TGTGCCACCAGCAGAGAACCGGGGGGCGCGGACGAGCAGTACTTC.

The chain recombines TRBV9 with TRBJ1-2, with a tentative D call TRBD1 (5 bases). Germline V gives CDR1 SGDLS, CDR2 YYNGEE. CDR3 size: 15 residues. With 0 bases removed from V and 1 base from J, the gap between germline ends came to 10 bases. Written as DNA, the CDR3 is TGTGCCAGCAGCGTAGGGTCCAGGGTTAACTATGGCTACACCTTC. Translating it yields CASSVGSRVNYGYTF.

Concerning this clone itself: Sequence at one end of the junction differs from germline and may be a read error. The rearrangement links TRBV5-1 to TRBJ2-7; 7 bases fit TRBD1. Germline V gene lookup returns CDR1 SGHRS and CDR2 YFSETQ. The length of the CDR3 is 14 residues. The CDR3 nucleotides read TGCGCCAGCACCTTGTACAGGGGAGTATCTGAGCAGTACTTC. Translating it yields CASTLYRGVSEQYF. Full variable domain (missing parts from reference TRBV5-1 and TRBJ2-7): KAGVTQTPRYLIKTRGQQVTLSCSPISGHRSVSWYQQTPGQGLQFLFEYFSETQRNKGNFPGRFSGRQFSNSRSEMNVSTLELGDSALYLCASTLYRGVSEQYFGPGTRLTVT.

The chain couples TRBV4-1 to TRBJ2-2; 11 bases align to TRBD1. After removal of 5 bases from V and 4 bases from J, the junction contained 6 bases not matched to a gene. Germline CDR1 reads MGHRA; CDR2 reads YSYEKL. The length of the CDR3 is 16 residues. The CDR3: CASSSRTGGLTGELFF. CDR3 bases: TGCGCCAGCAGCTCCCGGACAGGGGGCCTCACCGGGGAGCTGTTTTTT.

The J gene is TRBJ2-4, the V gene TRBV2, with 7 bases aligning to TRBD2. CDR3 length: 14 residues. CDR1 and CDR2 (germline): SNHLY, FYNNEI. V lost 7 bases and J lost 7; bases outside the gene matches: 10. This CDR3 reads CASTPGGGVNIQYF. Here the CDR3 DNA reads TGTGCCAGCACCCCGGGGGGAGGAGTGAACATTCAGTACTTC.

The CDR3 DNA is TGTGCCAGCAGCCCCTGGACAGGGCTCGAGCAGTACTTC. Its translation is CASSPWTGLEQYF. The chain has TRBV13 and TRBJ2-7; 8 positions agree with TRBD1. The CDR3 covers 13 residues. Germline V gives CDR1 PRHDT, CDR2 FYEKMQ (reference sequence). Trimming removed 5 bases from V and 6 bases from J; junction bases left unmatched: 6.

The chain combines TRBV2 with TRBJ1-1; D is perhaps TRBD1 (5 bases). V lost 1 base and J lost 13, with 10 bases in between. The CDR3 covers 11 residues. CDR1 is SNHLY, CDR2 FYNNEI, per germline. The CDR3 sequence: CASSEGGQGFF. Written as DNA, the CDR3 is TGTGCCAGCAGTGAAGGGGGCCAGGGTTTCTTT.

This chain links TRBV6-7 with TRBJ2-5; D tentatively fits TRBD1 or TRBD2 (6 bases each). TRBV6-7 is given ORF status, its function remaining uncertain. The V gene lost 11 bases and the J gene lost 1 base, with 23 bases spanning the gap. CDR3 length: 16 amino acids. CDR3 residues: CAPKGGQQGPQETQYF. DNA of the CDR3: TGTGCCCCCAAAGGGGGGCAGCAGGGCCCCCAAGAGACCCAGTACTTC.

CDR3 residues: CASSFSGSSGNTIYF. CDR3 in DNA: TGTGCCAGCAGCTTTTCAGGGAGCTCTGGAAACACCATATATTTT. V usage is TRBV27 and J usage is TRBJ1-3; a possible D gene is TRBD1 (5 bases). This CDR3 contains 15 residues. Germline assignment: CDR1 MNHEY and CDR2 SMNVEV (reference sequence). Trimming removed 6 bases from V and 0 bases from J, with 12 bases in between.

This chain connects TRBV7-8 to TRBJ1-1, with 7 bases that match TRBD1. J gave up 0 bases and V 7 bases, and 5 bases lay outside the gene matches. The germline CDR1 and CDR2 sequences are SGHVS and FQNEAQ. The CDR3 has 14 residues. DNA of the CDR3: TGTGCCAGCACCCAGGGGGTCTTGAACACTGAAGCTTTCTTT. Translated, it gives CASTQGVLNTEAFF.

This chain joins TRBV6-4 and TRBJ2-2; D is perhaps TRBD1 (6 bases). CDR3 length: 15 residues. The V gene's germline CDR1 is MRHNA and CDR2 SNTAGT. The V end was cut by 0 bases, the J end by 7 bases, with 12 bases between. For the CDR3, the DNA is TGTGCCAGCAGTGACTCGGTCGGGACAAGCGGGGAGCTGTTTTTT. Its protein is CASSDSVGTSGELFF.

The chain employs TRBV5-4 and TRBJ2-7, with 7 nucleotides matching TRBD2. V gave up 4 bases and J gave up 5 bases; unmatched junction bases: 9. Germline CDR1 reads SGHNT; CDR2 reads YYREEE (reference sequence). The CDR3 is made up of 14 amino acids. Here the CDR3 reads CASSRGGFNNEQYF. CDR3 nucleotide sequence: TGTGCCAGCAGCCGGGGAGGGTTCAACAACGAGCAGTACTTC.

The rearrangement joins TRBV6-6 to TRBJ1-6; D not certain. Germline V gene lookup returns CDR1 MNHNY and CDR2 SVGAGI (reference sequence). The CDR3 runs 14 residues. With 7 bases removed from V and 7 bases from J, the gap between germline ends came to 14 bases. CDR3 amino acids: CASTPGVENSPLHF. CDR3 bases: TGTGCCAGCACCCCGGGAGTCGAAAATTCACCCCTCCACTTT.

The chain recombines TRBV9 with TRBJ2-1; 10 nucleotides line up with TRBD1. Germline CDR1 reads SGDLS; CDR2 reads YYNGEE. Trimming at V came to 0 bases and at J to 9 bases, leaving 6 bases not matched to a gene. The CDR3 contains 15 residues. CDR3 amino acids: CASSVGQGALGEQFF. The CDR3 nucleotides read TGTGCCAGCAGCGTAGGACAGGGGGCGCTTGGTGAGCAGTTCTTC.

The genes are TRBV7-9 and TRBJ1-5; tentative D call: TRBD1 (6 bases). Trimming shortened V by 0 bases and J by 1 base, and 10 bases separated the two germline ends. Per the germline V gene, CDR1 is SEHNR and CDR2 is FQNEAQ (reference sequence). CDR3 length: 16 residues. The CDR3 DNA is TGTGCCAGCAGCTTAGCGTACACAGGGAGCAATCAGCCCCAGCATTTT. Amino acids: CASSLAYTGSNQPQHF.

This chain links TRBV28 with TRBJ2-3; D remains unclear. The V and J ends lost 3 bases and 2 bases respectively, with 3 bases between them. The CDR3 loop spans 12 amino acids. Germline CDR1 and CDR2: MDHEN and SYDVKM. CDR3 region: CASSLHTDTQYF. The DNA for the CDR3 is TGTGCCAGCAGTTTGCACACAGATACGCAGTATTTT.

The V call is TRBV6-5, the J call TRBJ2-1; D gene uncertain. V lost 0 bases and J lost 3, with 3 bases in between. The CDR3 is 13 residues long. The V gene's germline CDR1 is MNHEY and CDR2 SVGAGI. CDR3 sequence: CASSYSSYNEQFF. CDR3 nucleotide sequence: TGTGCCAGCAGTTACTCCAGCTACAATGAGCAGTTCTTC.